This is a list of T cell receptor beta chains from one sample in a study of blood T cell repertoires in COVID-19. Produced via immunoSEQ multiplex PCR; TCRdb's table is partial and in-frame only. The table has around 300,000 clones, 87% seen once. Sequencing used PBMCs or T cells enriched from blood (not recorded which). The receptors here all came from a woman aged 40 to 49 who had recovered from COVID-19. The CDR3 runs from the conserved cysteine through the conserved F or W. D genes are given only for firm matches. The size of a clone is reported for some rows only, either as once, few or many, or as a class for expanded clones.

D gene	V gene	J gene	clone size	CDR3 protein	CDR3 DNA
TRBD1	TRBV6-5	TRBJ2-5	.	CASRLPGGETQYF	TGTGCCAGCAGACTCCCAGGGGGTGAGACCCAGTACTTC
.	TRBV7-2	TRBJ2-7	.	CASSLGRRAGSYEQYF	TGTGCCAGCAGCTTAGGGCGCAGGGCCGGGTCCTACGAGCAGTACTTC
.	TRBV10-1	TRBJ1-1	few	CASSEDSNTEAFF	TGCGCCAGCAGTGAGGACAGCAACACTGAAGCTTTCTTT
TRBD2	TRBV2	TRBJ2-3	.	CASSESAGIPPSTDTQYF	TGTGCCAGCAGTGAATCAGCGGGAATTCCCCCAAGCACAGATACGCAGTATTTT
.	TRBV5-1	TRBJ1-2	.	CASSLELSGYTF	TGCGCCAGCAGCTTGGAATTGTCGGGCTACACCTTC
.	TRBV9	TRBJ2-7	few	CASSAGDGYSYEQYF	TGTGCCAGCAGCGCGGGTGACGGGTACTCCTACGAGCAGTACTTC
.	TRBV7-3	TRBJ2-1	once	CASSLQPLENTEQFF	TGTGCCAGCAGCTTACAGCCACTAGAGAACACTGAGCAGTTCTTC
TRBD2	TRBV4-1	TRBJ2-7	.	CASSQVWTGPRTSGNPSSNF	TGCGCCAGCAGCCAAGTTTGGACAGGGCCTAGGACTAGCGGGAACCCCAGCTCGAACTTC
.	TRBV7-2	TRBJ1-2	.	CASSLLYSPQGKRGYTF	TGTGCCAGCAGCTTGTTGTATTCCCCGCAGGGGAAGAGGGGCTACACCTTC
.	TRBV11-2	TRBJ2-5	once	CASSFMRGGPETQYF	TGTGCCAGCAGCTTTATGAGAGGGGGTCCAGAGACCCAGTACTTC
TRBD1	TRBV7-9	TRBJ1-4	.	CASNEGQRNEKLFF	TGTGCCAGCAACGAGGGACAGCGGAATGAAAAACTGTTTTTT
.	TRBV15	TRBJ2-2	.	CATSSGRRSGTNTGELFF	TGTGCCACCAGCAGTGGGAGACGTAGCGGTACGAACACCGGGGAGCTGTTTTTT
TRBD1	TRBV18	TRBJ1-6	.	CASSRRLTGVDNSPLHF	TGTGCCAGCTCACGCCGTCTTACAGGGGTCGATAATTCACCCCTCCACTTT
.	TRBV28	TRBJ1-1	.	CASSLLSTEAFF	TGTGCCAGCAGTTTATTATCCACTGAAGCTTTCTTT
TRBD2	TRBV28	TRBJ2-1	.	CASSPHPGTRGTYNEQFF	TGTGCCAGCAGTCCCCATCCAGGGACTAGAGGTACCTACAATGAGCAGTTCTTC
TRBD2	TRBV6-5	TRBJ2-7	.	CASSYVASGSAEQYF	TGTGCCAGCAGTTACGTGGCTAGCGGGAGCGCCGAGCAGTACTTC
TRBD1	TRBV7-2	TRBJ1-2	.	CASSLRTGVRGYTF	TGTGCCAGCAGCTTAAGGACAGGGGTTCGTGGCTACACCTTC
.	TRBV11-3	TRBJ1-1	.	CASSLGGNTEAFF	TGTGCCAGCAGCTTAGGAGGCAACACTGAAGCTTTCTTT
.	TRBV28	TRBJ2-3	.	CASSLTRDTQYF	TGTGCCAGCAGTTTAACGAGAGATACGCAGTATTTT
.	TRBV28	TRBJ1-1	.	CASTTPTEAFF	TGTGCCAGCACCACTCCCACTGAAGCTTTCTTT
.	TRBV28	TRBJ2-7	.	CASSLRQADEQYF	TGTGCCAGCAGTTTACGACAGGCTGACGAGCAGTACTTC
.	TRBV7-8	TRBJ1-4	.	CASSLNRGRSEKLFF	TGTGCCAGCAGCTTAAATAGGGGGAGAAGTGAAAAACTGTTTTTT
TRBD1	TRBV30	TRBJ1-1	.	CAWSVGTGFEAFF	TGTGCCTGGAGTGTCGGGACAGGGTTTGAAGCTTTCTTT
.	TRBV25-1	TRBJ2-1	.	CASSVGGGEYNEQFF	TGTGCCAGCAGTGTGGGTGGCGGAGAGTACAATGAGCAGTTCTTC
TRBD2	TRBV7-9	TRBJ2-1	.	CASSLGGRPNNEQFF	TGTGCCAGCAGCTTAGGCGGGAGGCCCAACAATGAGCAGTTCTTC
.	TRBV7-2	TRBJ1-3	.	CASSLSNLGGNTIYF	TGTGCCAGCAGCTTATCGAATCTAGGTGGAAACACCATATATTTT
.	TRBV30	TRBJ2-6	many	CAWSGAVDSFSSGANVLTF	TGTGCCTGGAGTGGTGCTGTAGACAGCTTCTCCTCTGGGGCCAACGTCCTGACTTTC
TRBD1	TRBV6-5	TRBJ2-7	.	CASSSGTGAEQYF	TGTGCCAGCAGTTCCGGGACAGGAGCCGAGCAGTACTTC
TRBD2	TRBV15	TRBJ2-3	few	CATSRAGWGSSGAGDTQYF	TGTGCCACCAGCAGAGCCGGATGGGGTTCTAGCGGGGCGGGAGATACGCAGTATTTT
TRBD1	TRBV9	TRBJ1-4	.	CASSPGTGGSEKLFF	TGTGCCAGCAGCCCTGGGACAGGAGGAAGTGAAAAACTGTTTTTT
.	TRBV3-1/TRBV3-2	TRBJ2-1	.	CASSRRVGKLEGSEQFF	TGTGCCAGCAGCCGACGAGTGGGGAAACTAGAAGGGAGTGAGCAGTTCTTC
TRBD2	TRBV24-1	TRBJ2-5	.	CATSVPSGSAETQYF	TGTGCCACCAGTGTTCCCAGCGGGAGTGCTGAGACCCAGTACTTC
TRBD2	TRBV5-1	TRBJ2-7	once	CASSLALGGLAGGSYEQYF	TGCGCCAGCAGCTTGGCCTTAGGGGGACTAGCGGGAGGGTCCTACGAGCAGTACTTC
TRBD1	TRBV13	TRBJ1-1	.	CASSIRQGRYTEAFF	TGTGCCAGCAGCATTCGACAGGGTAGGTACACTGAAGCTTTCTTT
.	TRBV19	TRBJ1-1	.	CASMDRPNTEAFF	TGTGCCAGTATGGACAGACCCAACACTGAAGCTTTCTTT
TRBD1	TRBV30	TRBJ1-2	once	CAWSPGGLGGYTF	TGTGCCTGGAGCCCAGGGGGGCTGGGAGGCTACACCTTC
.	TRBV18	TRBJ2-5	few	CASSPGLQETQYF	TGTGCCAGCTCACCTGGTCTACAAGAGACCCAGTACTTC
TRBD2	TRBV10-2	TRBJ2-5	.	CASSGGREETQYF	TGCGCCAGCAGTGGCGGGAGGGAAGAGACCCAGTACTTC
.	TRBV29-1	TRBJ1-1	.	CSVQRGKLNTEAFF	TGCAGCGTTCAGAGGGGGAAACTGAACACTGAAGCTTTCTTT
.	TRBV6-5	TRBJ2-7	.	CASSPGYPYEQYF	TGTGCCAGCAGCCCAGGGTACCCCTACGAGCAGTACTTC
.	TRBV30	TRBJ2-2	few	CAWSKQNTGELFF	TGTGCCTGGAGTAAACAGAACACCGGGGAGCTGTTTTTT
.	TRBV11-2	TRBJ1-4	.	CASSLDLGSINEKLFF	TGTGCCAGCAGCTTAGATTTGGGTAGCATTAATGAAAAACTGTTTTTT
.	TRBV11-2	TRBJ2-1	.	CASSLLWRSYYNEQFF	TGTGCCAGCAGCTTACTGTGGCGGTCCTACTACAATGAGCAGTTCTTC
TRBD1	TRBV5-1	TRBJ1-6	.	CASSLVPGQGSPLHF	TGCGCCAGCAGCCTCGTCCCGGGACAGGGCTCACCCCTCCACTTT
.	TRBV5-1	TRBJ2-3	.	CASRAEGRSTDTQYF	TGCGCCAGCAGAGCGGAGGGGAGGAGCACAGATACGCAGTATTTT
TRBD1	TRBV14	TRBJ1-2	once	CASSPRDRQTYGYTF	TGTGCCAGCAGCCCCCGGGACAGGCAGACCTATGGCTACACCTTC
TRBD1	TRBV2	TRBJ1-1	.	CASSRQGNLNTEAFF	TGTGCCAGCAGTCGACAGGGTAACTTGAACACTGAAGCTTTCTTT
.	TRBV14	TRBJ2-3	.	CASSHLSGYTDTQYF	TGTGCCAGCAGCCATTTGAGCGGGTACACAGATACGCAGTATTTT
TRBD2	TRBV28	TRBJ2-5	.	CASSNLKAGGETQYF	TGTGCCAGCAGCAACCTTAAAGCGGGAGGAGAGACCCAGTACTTC
.	TRBV12-3/TRBV12-4	TRBJ2-7	.	CASSQGQATGEYF	TGTGCCAGCAGCCAGGGGCAGGCCACTGGGGAGTACTTC
TRBD2	TRBV7-2	TRBJ2-1	.	CASSPGLTTYNEQFF	TGTGCCAGCAGCCCGGGACTAACGACCTACAATGAGCAGTTCTTC
TRBD1	TRBV11-1	TRBJ2-1	.	CASSLDRVGVDEQFF	TGTGCCAGCAGCTTGGACAGGGTCGGAGTGGATGAGCAGTTCTTC
TRBD1	TRBV6-2/TRBV6-3	TRBJ2-7	once	CASSRDRVEQYF	TGTGCCAGCAGTAGGGACAGGGTCGAGCAGTACTTC
.	TRBV7-9	TRBJ2-3	.	CASSLAGATDTQYF	TGTGCCAGCAGCTTAGCAGGGGCCACAGATACGCAGTATTTT